The source of this T cell receptor (beta chain) is a study of control samples from healthy donors and cancer patients. The V and J ends lost 1 base and 2 bases, in that order; junction bases with no gene match: 1. CDR1 MNHNY and CDR2 SVGAGI come from the germline V gene (reference sequence). The CDR3 length is 15 residues. Using immunoSEQ multiplex PCR, the repertoire was profiled, and TCRdb retains in-frame clones only, with some absent. The data show approximately 100,000 clones, with approximately 84% seen just once and under 40% held by the top ten. Sequencing was performed on PBMCs. The TCR comes from a man between 70 and 80 years old with lung cancer. The V gene is TRBV6-6, the J gene TRBJ1-3; 8 nucleotides align to TRBD1. The chain's CDR3 is CASSYWTGTGNTIYF. The CDR3 DNA reads TGTGCCAGCAGTTACTGGACAGGGACTGGAAACACCATATATTTT.